These 23 T cell receptor beta chains share one sample of origin, sequenced in a study of T cell changes during pregnancy in multiple sclerosis. TCRdb's copy holds only in-frame clones and misses some; the assay was immunoSEQ multiplex PCR. Of tens of thousands of clones in the sample, 85% to 90% were seen once. Sequencing was performed on peripheral blood, taken after pregnancy. These receptors all stem from a female donor in good health, enrolled as a control in a pregnancy study.

The gene calls are TRBV19 and TRBJ1-2; D is possibly TRBD1 (6 bases). V was clipped by 5 bases and J by 7 bases, with 17 bases between them. This CDR3 contains 14 residues. Per the germline V gene, CDR1 is LNHDA and CDR2 is SQIVND (reference sequence). The chain's CDR3 is CASSPMGGARGYTF. CDR3 DNA: TGTGCCAGTAGTCCCATGGGGGGGGCGCGTGGCTACACCTTC.

The chain employs TRBV9 and TRBJ2-6; TRBD2 aligns across 7 bases. V lost 4 bases to trimming and J lost 0 bases; unmatched junction nucleotides: 4. The CDR3 is made up of 16 amino acids. Germline loops: CDR1 SGDLS, CDR2 YYNGEE. CDR3 sequence reads: CASSPRGSSGANVLTF. The DNA for the CDR3 is TGTGCCAGCAGCCCTCGCGGGAGCTCTGGGGCCAACGTCCTGACTTTC.

This chain links TRBV30 with TRBJ2-7; D might be TRBD2 (6 bases). V gave up 0 bases and J gave up 6 bases, with 15 bases separating them. This CDR3 has 14 residues. Germline assignment: CDR1 GTSNPN and CDR2 SVGIG (reference sequence). CDR3 in DNA: TGTGCCTGGAGTGTAGTTGGAGGGTCTGGCGAGCAGTACTTC. Translating it yields CAWSVVGGSGEQYF.

This rearrangement joins TRBV15 to TRBJ1-2; no clear D gene. CDR3 length: 15 amino acids. Germline-derived CDR1 and CDR2 are LNHNV and YYDKDF (reference sequence). The V end lost 0 bases, the J end lost 0 bases, and 8 bases lay between the germline ends. This CDR3 reads CATSRDITANYGYTF. For the CDR3, the DNA is TGTGCCACCAGCAGAGATATAACGGCTAACTATGGCTACACCTTC.

V usage is TRBV5-4 and J usage is TRBJ2-3; possibly TRBD1 for D (6 bases). This CDR3 is built from 15 residues. Germline CDR1 is SGHNT and CDR2 is YYREEE (reference sequence). The V end was cut by 2 bases, the J end by 0 bases, with 10 bases between. The CDR3 DNA follows: TGTGCCAGCAGCTTCGGTGACAGGAGCACAGATACGCAGTATTTT. Amino acids: CASSFGDRSTDTQYF.

This rearrangement joins TRBV6-1 to TRBJ2-1; 13 nucleotides agree with TRBD2. The CDR3 has 16 residues. Germline V gives CDR1 MNHNS, CDR2 SASEGT. The V gene end was trimmed by 2 bases and the J gene end by 10 bases; junction bases not matched to a gene: 8. This CDR3 reads CASSEFRTSGSGEQFF. Here the CDR3 DNA reads TGTGCCAGCAGTGAATTTCGGACTAGCGGGAGTGGCGAGCAGTTCTTC.

V usage is TRBV2 and J usage is TRBJ1-6, with 7 bases that match TRBD1. The germline V gene has CDR1 SNHLY and CDR2 FYNNEI. Trimming cost V 9 bases and J 9 bases; bases outside gene matches: 11. This CDR3 contains 14 residues. The CDR3 protein is CARETGDTISPLHF. CDR3 coding DNA: TGTGCCAGAGAAACAGGGGATACCATTTCACCCCTCCACTTT.

The rearrangement uses TRBV7-2 and TRBJ2-3; possibly TRBD2 for D (6 bases). The germline V gene encodes CDR1 SGHTA and CDR2 FQGNSA. The germline V and J ends were trimmed by 1 base and 0 bases, with 14 bases remaining between them. This CDR3 has 17 amino acids. CDR3 bases: TGTGCCAGCAGCTTAGAAGGGACTCAACCCAGCACAGATACGCAGTATTTT. As protein: CASSLEGTQPSTDTQYF.

The V and J genes are TRBV7-2 and TRBJ1-1; a weak D match, TRBD1 (5 bases). Germline V gene data show CDR1 as SGHTA and CDR2 as FQGNSA. The CDR3 is 15 amino acids. Trimming shortened V by 3 bases and J by 4 bases, and 15 bases separated the two germline ends. The CDR3 DNA sequence: TGTGCCAGCAGCTTTTTGTTCAGGGAGGCCACTGAAGCTTTCTTT. Its protein product is CASSFLFREATEAFF.

The V call is TRBV10-1, the J call TRBJ2-3, with 13 nucleotides matching TRBD2. V lost 6 bases to trimming and J lost 3 bases; unmatched junction nucleotides: 3. The CDR3 sequence is 15 residues long. Looked up from germline, CDR1 is WNHNN and CDR2 is SYGVQD (reference sequence). The CDR3 DNA reads TGCGCCAGCAGGCGGACTAGCGGGGGAACAGATACGCAGTATTTT. Translating it yields CASRRTSGGTDTQYF.

This chain connects TRBV5-4 to TRBJ2-7; the match to TRBD2 covers 11 bases. Trimming at V came to 4 bases and at J to 6 bases, leaving 12 bases not matched to a gene. Germline loops: CDR1 SGHNT, CDR2 YYREEE (reference sequence). CDR3 length equals 16 residues. CDR3 protein: CASSPGGLADTAEQYF. The CDR3 DNA is TGTGCCAGCAGCCCGGGGGGACTAGCGGACACGGCCGAGCAGTACTTC.

This chain uses TRBV9 with TRBJ1-2; 8 bases are a match to TRBD1. The CDR3 is 13 residues long. The V gene's germline CDR1 is SGDLS and CDR2 YYNGEE. V gave up 3 bases and J gave up 7 bases; unmatched junction bases: 5. The CDR3 sequence is CASSAQGASGYTF. CDR3 coding DNA: TGTGCCAGCAGCGCCCAGGGGGCGAGTGGCTACACCTTC.

The chain links TRBV5-4 to TRBJ1-1; TRBD1 is a possible D gene (5 bases). The CDR3 contains 15 residues. Trimming removed 3 bases at V and 0 bases at J, with 12 bases between. Germline V gene data show CDR1 as SGHNT and CDR2 as YYREEE (reference sequence). DNA of the CDR3: TGTGCCAGCAGCTCGGACACCCGATTGAACACTGAAGCTTTCTTT. It is translated as CASSSDTRLNTEAFF.

The chain recombines TRBV7-2 with TRBJ1-2, with D hard to call. The CDR3 is made up of 13 amino acids. The V end was cut by 1 base, the J end by 2 bases, with 5 bases between. Germline lookup yields CDR1 SGHTA and CDR2 FQGNSA. The CDR3 loop is CASSLGQNYGYTF. The CDR3 DNA is TGTGCCAGCAGCTTAGGGCAGAACTATGGCTACACCTTC.

This chain connects TRBV2 to TRBJ2-2; 12 bases fit TRBD2. The trim removed 6 bases at V and 2 bases at J, leaving 7 bases unmatched. Looked up from germline, CDR1 is SNHLY and CDR2 is FYNNEI. The CDR3 is 17 residues long. The CDR3 region has the DNA TGTGCCAGCAGCGTACTAGCGGGAGGACTAAACACCGGGGAGCTGTTTTTT. This gives the protein CASSVLAGGLNTGELFF.

The chain has TRBV5-4 and TRBJ2-7, with 7 bases lining up with TRBD1. V lost 4 bases, J lost 0 bases, and 7 bases stayed unmatched. The CDR3 loop spans 15 amino acids. Germline V gene sequence: CDR1 SGHNT, CDR2 YYREEE (reference sequence). Here the CDR3 reads CASSPRDRNSYEQYF. CDR3 coding DNA: TGTGCCAGCAGCCCCCGGGACAGAAACTCCTACGAGCAGTACTTC. Full variable domain (missing parts from reference TRBV5-4 and TRBJ2-7): ETGVTQSPTHLIKTRGQQVTLRCSSQSGHNTVSWYQQALGQGPQFIFQYYREEENGRGNFPPRFSGLQFPNYSSELNVNALELDDSALYLCASSPRDRNSYEQYFGPGTRLTVT.

This chain connects TRBV5-1 to TRBJ2-1; D is possibly TRBD2 (5 bases). Trimming shortened V by 4 bases and J by 5 bases, and 19 bases separated the two germline ends. The germline V gene encodes CDR1 SGHRS and CDR2 YFSETQ. The CDR3 is 16 amino acids. This CDR3 reads CASSRTGVGLDNEQFF. The CDR3 DNA reads as TGCGCCAGCAGCCGGACCGGGGTGGGTCTCGACAATGAGCAGTTCTTC.

This chain connects TRBV19 to TRBJ2-7, with D perhaps TRBD1 (6 bases). This CDR3 is built from 13 residues. Germline V gene data show CDR1 as LNHDA and CDR2 as SQIVND (reference sequence). V was shortened by 6 bases and J by 0 bases, with 9 bases between the two germline ends. CDR3 nucleotides: TGTGCCAGTAGATCGGACAGCTCCTACGAGCAGTACTTC. It translates to CASRSDSSYEQYF.

V is TRBV5-4 and J is TRBJ2-2; 9 bases match TRBD1. The CDR3 length is 15 residues. Germline loops: CDR1 SGHNT, CDR2 YYREEE (reference sequence). J gave up 2 bases and V 4 bases, and 3 bases lay outside the gene matches. CDR3 sequence: CASSTGQGNTGELFF. The DNA of the CDR3 is TGTGCCAGCAGCACGGGACAGGGAAACACCGGGGAGCTGTTTTTT.

The chain employs TRBV2 and TRBJ2-1, with D possibly being TRBD2 (5 bases). This CDR3 is built from 19 residues. V gave up 4 bases and J gave up 2 bases, with 24 bases separating them. Germline V gives CDR1 SNHLY, CDR2 FYNNEI. CDR3 nucleotide sequence: TGTGCCAGCAGTGGGGCAGCGGCCCATAATCTGATCCCCTACAATGAGCAGTTCTTC. It specifies CASSGAAAHNLIPYNEQFF.

The V call is TRBV4-3, the J call TRBJ2-5, with D tentatively TRBD1 (6 bases). The germline gives CDR1 LGHNA, CDR2 YSLEER. Between the trimmed V and J ends, which lost 2 bases and 1 base, there was a span of 14 bases. This CDR3 contains 16 residues. CDR3 sequence reads: CASSQHLRDTQETQYF. CDR3 in DNA: TGCGCCAGCAGCCAACACTTACGGGACACCCAAGAGACCCAGTACTTC.

The chain couples TRBV5-4 to TRBJ1-6; D might be TRBD1 (5 bases). CDR1 is SGHNT and CDR2 is YYREEE in the germline V gene (reference sequence). The CDR3 contains 13 residues. V was shortened by 3 bases and J by 9 bases, with 10 bases between the two germline ends. The DNA for the CDR3 is TGTGCCAGCAGCTGGGATGGGGCTTCACCCCTCCACTTT. Translating gives CASSWDGASPLHF.

The rearrangement joins TRBV30 to TRBJ1-1; no reliable D call. V lost 1 base and J 4 bases, leaving 13 bases between the germline ends. Germline V gene sequence: CDR1 GTSNPN, CDR2 SVGIG (reference sequence). This CDR3 has 14 residues. The CDR3 here is CAWSETGIGTEAFF. The CDR3 region has the DNA TGTGCCTGGAGTGAGACGGGAATAGGCACTGAAGCTTTCTTT. The entire variable domain, with the rest obtained from reference TRBV30 and TRBJ1-1, is as follows: SQTIHQWPATLVQPVGSPLSLECTVEGTSNPNLYWYRQAAGRGLQLLFYSVGIGQISSEVPQNLSASRPQDRQFILSSKKLLLSDSGFYLCAWSETGIGTEAFFGQGTRLTVV.